This T cell receptor (beta chain) was sequenced during a study of T cells in Graves' hyperthyroidism and ophthalmopathy. Amplification targeted TCR beta CDR3 regions from RNA transcripts. HTBI primers were used for first-round RT-PCR of the TCR CDR3. TCRdb itself ran the multiplex PCR reads through MiXCR, one entry per CDR3 protein. This sample yields about 760,000 distinct CDR3 sequences, of which 30% to 40% are seen a single time; 30% to 40% belongs to the top ten. This clonotype was found many times. This CDR3 is built from 13 residues. Looked up from germline, CDR1 is LNHDA and CDR2 is SQIVND (reference sequence). The V end lost 9 bases, the J end lost 7 bases, and 18 bases lay between the germline ends.

The TCR sequence derives from a woman aged 35 to 49 with Graves' hyperthyroidism. Sequencing used blood. This chain connects TRBV19 to TRBJ1-2, with TRBD1 as a possible D gene (5 bases). CDR3 in DNA: TGTGCCAGCCTCCCGGGGCGGTATAGTGGCTACACCTTC. Protein: CASLPGRYSGYTF.